The sequence of this T cell receptor (beta chain) was determined in a study of shared clonotypes between healthy human individuals. Overall study: Plates per donor: three CD4 naive, three CD4 memory, two CD8 naive, one CD8 memory.

Germline V lookup: CDR1 MGHDK, CDR2 SYGVNS. V gave up 4 bases and J gave up 4 bases, with 14 bases separating them. The CDR3 sequence is 15 residues long. Researchers partitioned CD4+ cells into CD45RA+ naive and CD45RA-negative memory subsets. TCRdb keeps only in-frame clones here, not all; method: immunoSEQ multiplex PCR. The data contain over a million clones, approximately 96% of them singletons. This clone was recorded only once. What it binds is not known. Notes on the study in general: Clonotypes shared by all four donors outscored non-shared clonotypes in generation probability. Shared clonotypes: approximately 5% naive CD4, around 3.4% naive CD8, about 2.2% memory CD4, under 0.45% memory CD8.

This chain uses TRBV25-1 with TRBJ2-1; D tentatively reads TRBD1 or TRBD2 (6 bases each). Sample: naive CD4+ T cells sorted from blood. Subset in this sample: CD45RA+ positively selected. This receptor was obtained from a man younger than 40 in good health. The CDR3 spells CASSVRRGSYNEQFF. CDR3 in DNA: TGTGCCAGCAGTGTTCGGAGGGGGTCATACAATGAGCAGTTCTTC.